Listed below are T cell receptor beta chains from one sample, sequenced in a study of radiotherapy plus CTLA-4 blockade in lung cancer. Measured with immunoSEQ multiplex PCR; TCRdb has only the in-frame clones, and not every one. The repertoire holds some 110,000 clones, 85% seen once, with under 3% in the top ten. Here the sequenced sample was peripheral blood, taken from a patient treated with radiotherapy plus ipilimumab. These TCRs come from a human donor with non-small cell lung cancer that progressed on radiotherapy plus ipilimumab. Some clones in this sample may be carry-over from other donors' samples. Each CDR3 is given with its conserved first and last residue. The order of the fields is clone size, D gene, J gene, V gene, CDR3 DNA, CDR3 protein. The D gene is left open where the match is weak. Size is stated for part of the rows, as once, few or many counts, or as a class when the clone is expanded.

clone size: once
D gene: .
J gene: TRBJ2-1
V gene: TRBV10-3
CDR3 DNA: TGTGCCATCAGCGGGCTTGGGGAGCAGTTCTTC
CDR3 protein: CAISGLGEQFF

clone size: .
D gene: .
J gene: TRBJ1-1
V gene: TRBV9
CDR3 DNA: TGTGCCAGCAGCGAGAATGGGGGAGTGAACACTGAAGCTTTCTTT
CDR3 protein: CASSENGGVNTEAFF

clone size: .
D gene: TRBD1
J gene: TRBJ2-2
V gene: TRBV6-6
CDR3 DNA: TGTGCCAGCAAATACAGGGGGCCGAACACCGGGGAGCTGTTTTTT
CDR3 protein: CASKYRGPNTGELFF

clone size: .
D gene: .
J gene: TRBJ2-2
V gene: TRBV7-2
CDR3 DNA: TGTGCCAGCAGCCTAGAGCCAGTCAGAATAACCGGGGAGCTGTTTTTT
CDR3 protein: CASSLEPVRITGELFF

clone size: .
D gene: .
J gene: TRBJ1-5
V gene: TRBV4-1
CDR3 DNA: TGCGCCAGCAGAGACACAGGGTCGGGACCCCAGCATTTT
CDR3 protein: CASRDTGSGPQHF

clone size: .
D gene: TRBD1
J gene: TRBJ1-2
V gene: TRBV18
CDR3 DNA: TGTGCCAGCTCACCACGGGACAGTCATAACTATGGCTACACCTTC
CDR3 protein: CASSPRDSHNYGYTF

clone size: .
D gene: TRBD2
J gene: TRBJ2-2
V gene: TRBV25-1
CDR3 DNA: TGTGCCAGCGGCTCTAGCGGGGGGGTACTCGGGGAGCTGTTTTTT
CDR3 protein: CASGSSGGVLGELFF

clone size: .
D gene: .
J gene: TRBJ1-4
V gene: TRBV9
CDR3 DNA: TGTGCCAGCAGTTGGGGAGACAATGAAAAACTGTTTTTT
CDR3 protein: CASSWGDNEKLFF

clone size: .
D gene: .
J gene: TRBJ2-3
V gene: TRBV9
CDR3 DNA: TGTGCCAGCAGCGTAAGGGGGGAGGTAGATACGCAGTATTTT
CDR3 protein: CASSVRGEVDTQYF

clone size: .
D gene: .
J gene: TRBJ2-7
V gene: TRBV5-5
CDR3 DNA: TGTGCCAGCGGAGACCACGGTTGGCCCTACGAGCAGTACTTC
CDR3 protein: CASGDHGWPYEQYF

clone size: .
D gene: .
J gene: TRBJ1-6
V gene: TRBV13
CDR3 DNA: TGTGCCAGCAGCTTAGAGGGGAGTAATTCACCCCTCCACTTT
CDR3 protein: CASSLEGSNSPLHF

clone size: .
D gene: .
J gene: TRBJ1-3
V gene: TRBV5-1
CDR3 DNA: TGCGCCAGCAGCTTGCTATCAGGTAGCTCTGGAAACACCATATATTTT
CDR3 protein: CASSLLSGSSGNTIYF

clone size: .
D gene: .
J gene: TRBJ1-5
V gene: TRBV19
CDR3 DNA: TGTGCCAGTAGTATTGGGCAGGGTTTGAATCAGCCCCAGCATTTT
CDR3 protein: CASSIGQGLNQPQHF

clone size: .
D gene: .
J gene: TRBJ2-7
V gene: TRBV7-2
CDR3 DNA: TGTGCCAGCAGCTCGGACGGGTACGAGCAGTACTTC
CDR3 protein: CASSSDGYEQYF

clone size: few
D gene: .
J gene: TRBJ1-4
V gene: TRBV28
CDR3 DNA: TGTGCCAGCAGTGGCAGCAACGAAAAACTGTTTTTT
CDR3 protein: CASSGSNEKLFF

clone size: .
D gene: .
J gene: TRBJ1-1
V gene: TRBV18
CDR3 DNA: TGTGCCAGCTCACCACGTTTGCAGGGACAAACTGAAGCTTTCTTT
CDR3 protein: CASSPRLQGQTEAFF

clone size: .
D gene: .
J gene: TRBJ2-2
V gene: TRBV18
CDR3 DNA: TGTGCCAGCTCACCACGGTCCGCCGGGAACACCGGGGAGCTGTTTTTT
CDR3 protein: CASSPRSAGNTGELFF

clone size: .
D gene: .
J gene: TRBJ2-7
V gene: TRBV7-2
CDR3 DNA: TGTGCCAGCAGCGTACAGGGATTCTCCTACGAGCAGTACTTC
CDR3 protein: CASSVQGFSYEQYF

clone size: .
D gene: .
J gene: TRBJ2-4
V gene: TRBV4-3
CDR3 DNA: TGCGCCAGCAGCCGCTTGATCGATCAGGGACCCAAAAACATTCAGTACTTC
CDR3 protein: CASSRLIDQGPKNIQYF

clone size: .
D gene: TRBD2
J gene: TRBJ2-2
V gene: TRBV5-4
CDR3 DNA: TGTGCCAGCAGCCCGTATAGCGGGTACACCGGGGAGCTGTTTTTT
CDR3 protein: CASSPYSGYTGELFF

clone size: .
D gene: .
J gene: TRBJ1-4
V gene: TRBV6-6
CDR3 DNA: TGTGCCAGCAGTTACACCCTACCCGAAAAACTGTTTTTT
CDR3 protein: CASSYTLPEKLFF

clone size: once
D gene: .
J gene: TRBJ2-5
V gene: TRBV5-1
CDR3 DNA: TGCGCCAGCAGCTTGGTGGGAAGAGAGACCCAGTACTTC
CDR3 protein: CASSLVGRETQYF

clone size: .
D gene: .
J gene: TRBJ2-6
V gene: TRBV7-7
CDR3 DNA: TGTGCCAGCAGCAACCCGGGTAAGTCACAAAGTCGGGCCAACGTCCTGACTTTC
CDR3 protein: CASSNPGKSQSRANVLTF

clone size: .
D gene: TRBD1
J gene: TRBJ2-7
V gene: TRBV6-8
CDR3 DNA: TGTGCCAGCATTGGACAGGGGGCTTGCTCGATCGAGCAGTACTTC
CDR3 protein: CASIGQGACSIEQYF

clone size: .
D gene: TRBD1
J gene: TRBJ2-5
V gene: TRBV5-1
CDR3 DNA: TGCGCCACTAGGACAGGGCCACAAGAGACCCAGTACTTC
CDR3 protein: CATRTGPQETQYF

clone size: few
D gene: .
J gene: TRBJ1-2
V gene: TRBV10-3
CDR3 DNA: TGTGCCATCAGTGAGTCCGGGGGAGCCACCTATGGCTACACCTTC
CDR3 protein: CAISESGGATYGYTF

clone size: .
D gene: TRBD1
J gene: TRBJ2-7
V gene: TRBV6-5
CDR3 DNA: TGTGCCAGCAGTGAGGGGCAGGGGGCTGACGAGCAGTACTTC
CDR3 protein: CASSEGQGADEQYF

clone size: .
D gene: .
J gene: TRBJ2-5
V gene: TRBV4-2
CDR3 DNA: TGTGCCAGCAGCCGAGATCCTTCCGGGAACCAAGAGACCCAGTACTTC
CDR3 protein: CASSRDPSGNQETQYF

clone size: .
D gene: .
J gene: TRBJ1-3
V gene: TRBV5-1
CDR3 DNA: TGCGCCAGCAGCCGATTCAGACCTTTTTCCTCTGGAAACACCATATATTTT
CDR3 protein: CASSRFRPFSSGNTIYF

clone size: .
D gene: .
J gene: TRBJ2-2
V gene: TRBV5-6
CDR3 DNA: TGTGCCAGCAGCCACGGACGGAACACCGGGGAGCTGTTTTTT
CDR3 protein: CASSHGRNTGELFF

clone size: .
D gene: TRBD1
J gene: TRBJ1-2
V gene: TRBV19
CDR3 DNA: TGTGCCAGTAGTAAAGGACAGGGGGCTTGGGGCTACACCTTC
CDR3 protein: CASSKGQGAWGYTF

clone size: .
D gene: .
J gene: TRBJ1-1
V gene: TRBV5-1
CDR3 DNA: TGCGCCAGCAGCTTTTCACGGAACACTGAAGCTTTCTTT
CDR3 protein: CASSFSRNTEAFF

clone size: .
D gene: .
J gene: TRBJ2-2
V gene: TRBV7-3
CDR3 DNA: TGTGCCAGCAGCCCCGGGCCTTACACCGGGGAGCTGTTTTTT
CDR3 protein: CASSPGPYTGELFF

clone size: .
D gene: TRBD1
J gene: TRBJ1-1
V gene: TRBV19
CDR3 DNA: TGTGCCAGTAGCACCCGGGGGACAGGGTTGTATGCTTTCTTT
CDR3 protein: CASSTRGTGLYAFF

clone size: .
D gene: .
J gene: TRBJ1-1
V gene: TRBV5-6
CDR3 DNA: TGTGCCAGCAGCTTTTTTGGCTCTGAAGCTTTCTTT
CDR3 protein: CASSFFGSEAFF

clone size: .
D gene: TRBD1
J gene: TRBJ1-4
V gene: TRBV6-5
CDR3 DNA: TGTGCCAGCAGTTCGGGTGACAGGGGCTTTGGAGAAAAGCTGTTTTTT
CDR3 protein: CASSSGDRGFGEKLFF

clone size: .
D gene: .
J gene: TRBJ2-3
V gene: TRBV7-3
CDR3 DNA: TGTGCCAGCAGCTCTCGCAGGGAAGATACGCAGTATTTT
CDR3 protein: CASSSRREDTQYF

clone size: few
D gene: .
J gene: TRBJ1-3
V gene: TRBV7-2
CDR3 DNA: TGTGCCAGCAGCCTCCAAATGGGGCGGGCTGGAAACACCATATATTTT
CDR3 protein: CASSLQMGRAGNTIYF

clone size: .
D gene: .
J gene: TRBJ1-6
V gene: TRBV9
CDR3 DNA: TGTGCCAGCAGCGGGGGGTCGGGCCCCCTCCACTTT
CDR3 protein: CASSGGSGPLHF

clone size: .
D gene: .
J gene: TRBJ2-7
V gene: TRBV28
CDR3 DNA: TGTGCCAGCAGGGCGGACCCGGGACTGTTAAGTTCCTACGAGCAGTACTTC
CDR3 protein: CASRADPGLLSSYEQYF

clone size: .
D gene: .
J gene: TRBJ2-1
V gene: TRBV7-6
CDR3 DNA: TGTGCCAGCAGCTCTACTCGGGACATATACAATGAGCAGTTCTTC
CDR3 protein: CASSSTRDIYNEQFF

clone size: .
D gene: .
J gene: TRBJ2-4
V gene: TRBV19
CDR3 DNA: TGTGCCAGTAGTAACAGTTTGTCCAAAAACATTCAGTACTTC
CDR3 protein: CASSNSLSKNIQYF

clone size: .
D gene: TRBD1
J gene: TRBJ1-5
V gene: TRBV27
CDR3 DNA: TGTGCCAGCAGTCCTGAACAGGGGGCAATGAATCAGCCCCAGCATTTT
CDR3 protein: CASSPEQGAMNQPQHF

clone size: .
D gene: .
J gene: TRBJ1-4
V gene: TRBV6-5
CDR3 DNA: TGTGCCAGCAGTTACGGTGGGAGGACTAATGAAAAACTGTTTTTT
CDR3 protein: CASSYGGRTNEKLFF

clone size: .
D gene: .
J gene: TRBJ2-1
V gene: TRBV29-1
CDR3 DNA: TGCAGCGCCCCGATGGGGGGTACCTACAATGAGCAGTTCTTC
CDR3 protein: CSAPMGGTYNEQFF

clone size: .
D gene: .
J gene: TRBJ1-1
V gene: TRBV2
CDR3 DNA: TGTGCCAGCAGTGAGCGGAGGGAAGGCACTGAAGCTTTCTTT
CDR3 protein: CASSERREGTEAFF

clone size: few
D gene: .
J gene: TRBJ1-2
V gene: TRBV9
CDR3 DNA: TGTGCCAGCAGCCCTCCACAGGGAAGATATGGCTACACCTTC
CDR3 protein: CASSPPQGRYGYTF

clone size: .
D gene: TRBD1
J gene: TRBJ1-4
V gene: TRBV25-1
CDR3 DNA: TGTGCCAGCGGGCAGGGGGTGCAAGAAAAACTGTTTTTT
CDR3 protein: CASGQGVQEKLFF

clone size: .
D gene: TRBD1
J gene: TRBJ1-5
V gene: TRBV13
CDR3 DNA: TGTGCCAGCAGCTCTCGCCGGGACAGGGCTTATAGCAATCAGCCCCAGCATTTT
CDR3 protein: CASSSRRDRAYSNQPQHF